What follows describes a single T cell receptor (beta chain). Its target is unknown. The protocol was immunoSEQ multiplex PCR, while the TCRdb copy is restricted to in-frame clones and leaves out a portion. The sample contains some 150,000 clones, approximately 88% of which appear only once. This sample was included in a study of T cell responses to AZD1222 COVID-19 vaccine. General observations from the study: Receipt of two AZD1222 doses was followed by a rise in Spike-specific TCR breadth and depth. Clonal diversity was possibly underestimated; the donors were predominantly white British and more often female.

CDR1 SGHAT and CDR2 FQDESV come from the germline V gene (reference sequence). V lost 0 bases to trimming and J lost 5 bases, with 6 bases between them. The CDR3 has 13 amino acids. The sequencing used peripheral blood, collected on day 0 of MenACWY control vaccination. The receptor was derived from an adult in good health. This sequence joins TRBV11-1 and TRBJ2-3; D is perhaps TRBD1 (5 bases). CDR3 nucleotide sequence: TGTGCCAGCAGCTTAGCGACAGAAGATACGCAGTATTTT. The encoded protein is CASSLATEDTQYF.